Listed below are T cell receptor beta chains from one sample, sequenced in a study of blood T cell repertoires in COVID-19. The table came from immunoSEQ multiplex PCR; TCRdb's copy has only in-frame clones and leaves some out. The sample shows about 470,000 clones, about 85% of them seen only once. The source material was PBMCs or T cells enriched from blood (not recorded which). The receptors were sampled from a woman aged 18 to 35 who had recovered from COVID-19. Both conserved end residues are part of each CDR3. The D gene is left open where the match is weak. Some rows have no size entry. The others give once, few or many, or a class for an expanded clone.

TRBJ1-2 TRBV6-2/TRBV6-3 . TRBD1 15 TGTGCCAGCAGTTACGGCGGGACAGGGTCGCATGGCTACACCTTC CASSYGGTGSHGYTF
TRBJ1-2 TRBV5-1 few . 11 TGCGCCAGCGGCGAAGGGGGAGGCTACACCTTC CASGEGGGYTF
TRBJ2-2 TRBV5-1 few TRBD1 18 TGCGCCAGCAGCCCGGACAGGGGGTCCCCGTGGAACACCGGGGAGCTGTTTTTT CASSPDRGSPWNTGELFF
TRBJ2-1 TRBV29-1 . . 13 TGCAGTGGTCAGGGTAAGGGGCACAATGAGCAGTTCTTC CSGQGKGHNEQFF
TRBJ1-2 TRBV12-3/TRBV12-4 once . 13 TGTGCCAGCAGTTTAGTACAGGGAGGGGGCTACACCTTC CASSLVQGGGYTF
TRBJ1-2 TRBV6-6 once . 15 TGTGCCAGCAGCCCCACCGCCGGGGGGAACTATGGCTACACCTTC CASSPTAGGNYGYTF
TRBJ2-3 TRBV5-8 once TRBD2 17 TGTGCCAGCAGCTTGGGGGACACCGGGACTAGCGCGGATACGCAGTATTTT CASSLGDTGTSADTQYF
TRBJ1-2 TRBV7-9 . TRBD1 14 TGTGCCAGCAGCTTAGGGACAGGCTTTCAGGGCTACACCTTC CASSLGTGFQGYTF
TRBJ1-2 TRBV27 once TRBD1 14 TGTGCCAGCAGTTTCCACAGGGGAACGGATGGCTACACCTTC CASSFHRGTDGYTF
TRBJ1-1 TRBV9 . . 15 TGTGCCAGCAGCGACCGCACCGGGACCCAGGGAGGAGCTTTCTTT CASSDRTGTQGGAFF
TRBJ2-1 TRBV15 . . 14 TGTGCCACCACAGACCCTACAGGGCCGAATGAGCAGTTCTTC CATTDPTGPNEQFF
TRBJ2-7 TRBV5-5 . TRBD1 15 TGTGCCAGCAGCTTGGGGACAGGGGGCTCGTACGAGCAGTACTTC CASSLGTGGSYEQYF
TRBJ1-3 TRBV12-3/TRBV12-4 . . 12 TGTGCCAGCAGTTTAATAGGAAACACCATATATTTT CASSLIGNTIYF
TRBJ2-1 TRBV5-1 . TRBD2 15 TGCGCCAGCAGAGGCGGGACTAGCGGGGGCAATGAGCAGTTCTTC CASRGGTSGGNEQFF
TRBJ1-1 TRBV30 . . 11 TGTGCCTGGAGCCCCGGCGGTAGAGCTTTCTTT CAWSPGGRAFF
TRBJ2-1 TRBV28 . . 17 TGTGCCAGCAGCTCGCCCCCGAGTGGTTATTATTACAATGAGCAGTTCTTC CASSSPPSGYYYNEQFF
TRBJ1-6 TRBV6-4 . TRBD1 14 TGTGCCAGCTCTACCGGGACAGGGGTTTCACCCCTCCACTTT CASSTGTGVSPLHF
TRBJ2-7 TRBV6-5 . TRBD1 14 TGTGCCAGCAGGGACAGGGGGGGATCCTACGAGCAGTACTTC CASRDRGGSYEQYF
TRBJ2-5 TRBV7-8 . . 15 TGTGCCAGCAGCCCCCGGGACTTGTCGCGGGAGACCCAGTACTTC CASSPRDLSRETQYF
TRBJ1-4 TRBV18 . . 15 TGTGCCAGCTCACCAATCGTTGCAACTAATGAAAAACTGTTTTTT CASSPIVATNEKLFF
TRBJ2-1 TRBV5-1 . . 15 TGCGCCAGCAGCTCAGGGGGGCAGTCCTACAATGAGCAGTTCTTC CASSSGGQSYNEQFF
TRBJ1-6 TRBV9 once . 15 TGTGCCAGCAGCGTAGGGACCCCGGGCAGGGTGGCCCTCCACTTT CASSVGTPGRVALHF
TRBJ2-7 TRBV7-9 . . 14 TGTGCCAGCAGCTTAGCGGGACTCTCCTACGAGCAGTACTTC CASSLAGLSYEQYF
TRBJ2-2 TRBV11-2 . . 15 TGTGCCAGCAGCCACCCTATAGGGGTGACCGGGGAGCTGTTTTTT CASSHPIGVTGELFF
TRBJ2-7 TRBV2 once . 11 TGTGCCAGCAGTGAAGGGAGGGAGCAGTACTTC CASSEGREQYF
TRBJ1-1 TRBV5-6 . . 14 TGTGCCAGCAGCCTAGGGGGTGTTAACACTGAAGCTTTCTTT CASSLGGVNTEAFF
TRBJ2-1 TRBV30 . TRBD2 17 TGTGCCTGGAGTTCGACTCCGGGGGGGGGCCCCTACAATGAGCAGTTCTTC CAWSSTPGGGPYNEQFF
TRBJ1-1 TRBV7-9 . . 12 TGTGCCAGCAGCCGAGGTTGGACTGAAGCTTTCTTT CASSRGWTEAFF
TRBJ1-2 TRBV6-5 once TRBD1 15 TGTGCCAGCAGTTTACGGACAGGGGCGAACTATGGCTACACCTTC CASSLRTGANYGYTF
TRBJ2-1 TRBV19 . . 12 TGTGCCAGTAAATTCCTTATTGGCCCTCAGTTCTTC CASKFLIGPQFF
TRBJ1-2 TRBV5-4 . . 14 TGTGCCAGCATGGAGGGCAGCCTATCGGAGGGCTACACCTTC CASMEGSLSEGYTF
TRBJ1-4 TRBV5-4 . . 16 TGTGCCAGCAGCCTTAACGCAGGGTCAGGGAATGAAAAACTGTTTTTT CASSLNAGSGNEKLFF
TRBJ1-1 TRBV6-6 . . 14 TGTGCCAGCAGCCGTATTTCCACTCCCTCTGAAGCTTTCTTT CASSRISTPSEAFF
TRBJ1-1 TRBV28 . . 13 TGTGCCAGCAGTTCGACAGACGTCACTGAAGCTTTCTTT CASSSTDVTEAFF
TRBJ1-3 TRBV27 . . 13 TGTGCCAGCCGGGACTTCTCTGGAAACACCATATATTTT CASRDFSGNTIYF
TRBJ2-5 TRBV4-1 . . 15 TGCGCCAGCAGCCTAGAAGAGCAACTAGAGGCGACCCAGTACTTC CASSLEEQLEATQYF
TRBJ1-1 TRBV6-5 . TRBD1 13 TGTGCCAGCAGTACAGGGGCTTGGAATCAAGCTTTCTTT CASSTGAWNQAFF
TRBJ2-3 TRBV6-2/TRBV6-3 . . 14 TGTGCCAGCAGTTTCGGGTCGGGCACAGATACGCAGTATTTT CASSFGSGTDTQYF
TRBJ1-1 TRBV11-1 few TRBD1 15 TGTGCCAGCAGCCACCCGGGACAGGGGAACACTGAAGCTTTCTTT CASSHPGQGNTEAFF
TRBJ1-4 TRBV5-1 . . 16 TGCGCCAGCAGCTCAGACCTGGACAGCCGCAATGAAAAACTGTTTTTT CASSSDLDSRNEKLFF
TRBJ1-2 TRBV6-5 . . 13 TGTGCCAGCGGGAGGGGTGAAGAGGATGGCTACACCTTC CASGRGEEDGYTF
TRBJ2-2 TRBV28 . . 15 TGTGCCAGCAGTTTATACGGGGGGAACACCGGGGAGCTGTTTTTT CASSLYGGNTGELFF
TRBJ2-3 TRBV5-1 . . 13 TGCGCCAGCAGCTTGACTAGTGAAGATACGCAGTATTTT CASSLTSEDTQYF
TRBJ1-1 TRBV11-2 . . 13 TGTGCCAGCAGCTTTACAGGGAACACTGAAGCTTTCTTT CASSFTGNTEAFF
TRBJ1-6 TRBV3-1/TRBV3-2 . . 15 TGTGCCAGCAGCCAACCCCGGGGCAGGGGTTCACCCCTCCACTTT CASSQPRGRGSPLHF
TRBJ2-1 TRBV5-1 . TRBD1 14 TGCGCCAGCAGCTCTCTCGGGACAGGCGATGAGCAGTTCTTC CASSSLGTGDEQFF
TRBJ2-5 TRBV7-9 . . 13 TGTGCCAGCAGCTTAAGGGAGGTGAAGACCCAGTACTTC CASSLREVKTQYF
TRBJ2-5 TRBV6-6 . TRBD2 13 TGTGCCAGCAGAGCGGGGTTCCAAGAGACCCAGTACTTC CASRAGFQETQYF
TRBJ1-2 TRBV2 once . 15 TGTGCCAGCAGCCAAAACGGGGTGGTGAGGTATGGCTACACCTTC CASSQNGVVRYGYTF
TRBJ1-2 TRBV7-5 few . 11 TGTGCCAGAAGGGGCCCCTATGGCTACACCTTC CARRGPYGYTF
TRBJ1-1 TRBV18 few TRBD1 17 TGTGCCAGCTCACCCTCCGGACAGGGGGCCGGTGGCACTGAAGCTTTCTTT CASSPSGQGAGGTEAFF